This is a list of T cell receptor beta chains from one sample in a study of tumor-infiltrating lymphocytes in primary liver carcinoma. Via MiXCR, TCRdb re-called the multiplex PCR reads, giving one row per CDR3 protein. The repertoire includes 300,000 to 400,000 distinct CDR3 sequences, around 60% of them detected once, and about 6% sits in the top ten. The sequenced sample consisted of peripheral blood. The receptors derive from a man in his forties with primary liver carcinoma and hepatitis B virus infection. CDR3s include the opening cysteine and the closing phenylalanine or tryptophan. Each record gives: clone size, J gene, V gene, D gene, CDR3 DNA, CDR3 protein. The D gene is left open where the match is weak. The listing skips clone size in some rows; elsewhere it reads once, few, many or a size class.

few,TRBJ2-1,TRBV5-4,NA,TGTGCCAGCAGATTGGAGGCTAGCAGTTACAATGAGCAGTTCTTC,CASRLEASSYNEQFF
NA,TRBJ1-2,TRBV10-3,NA,TGTGCCATCAGTGAGCATCAGGCGGGCTACACCTTC,CAISEHQAGYTF
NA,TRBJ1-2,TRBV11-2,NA,TGTGCCAGCAGCTTGGAGCAGGGGTCGGACACCTTC,CASSLEQGSDTF
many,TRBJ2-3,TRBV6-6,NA,TGTGCCAGCAGTGTTAGCGGCACCGGTGCGGATACGCAGTATTTT,CASSVSGTGADTQYF
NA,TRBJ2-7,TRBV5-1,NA,TGCGCCAGCAGCTTGGGGGTGGGGAGGCTCTACGAGCAGTACTTC,CASSLGVGRLYEQYF
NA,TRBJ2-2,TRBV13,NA,TGTGCCAGCAGCTCGACAGACTACACCGGGGAGCTGTTTTTT,CASSSTDYTGELFF
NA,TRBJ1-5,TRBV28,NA,TGTGCCAGCAGTCTTGGGGGGCGGAATCAGCCCCAGCATTTT,CASSLGGRNQPQHF
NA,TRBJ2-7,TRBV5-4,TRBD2,TGTGCCAGCAGCCCAGCGCCGGGACTAAACTACGAGCAGTACTTC,CASSPAPGLNYEQYF
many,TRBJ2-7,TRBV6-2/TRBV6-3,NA,TGTGCCAGCATCAGAACCGAAGGGAACGAGCAGTACTTC,CASIRTEGNEQYF
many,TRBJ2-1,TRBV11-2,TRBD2,TGTGCCAGAAGGCGCCCCGAGACTAGCGGGAGCTCCAATGAGCAGTTCTTC,CARRRPETSGSSNEQFF
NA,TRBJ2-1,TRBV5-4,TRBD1,TGTGCCAGCAGCTTGGTCACAGGGGCCAATGAGCAGTTCTTC,CASSLVTGANEQFF
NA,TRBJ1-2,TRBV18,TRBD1,TGTGCCAGCTCAGGGACAGGAACTTCTAACTATGGCTACACCTTC,CASSGTGTSNYGYTF
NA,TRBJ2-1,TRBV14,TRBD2,TGTGCCAGCAGCCAAGAACTAGCGGGAGGATCCCAGTTCTTC,CASSQELAGGSQFF
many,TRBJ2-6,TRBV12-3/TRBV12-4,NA,TGTGCCAGCAGTTTAGTGGGGCATGGGGCCAACGTCCTGACTTTC,CASSLVGHGANVLTF
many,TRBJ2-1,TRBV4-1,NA,TGCGCCAGCAGCCAAATCTACAATGAGCAGTTCTTC,CASSQIYNEQFF
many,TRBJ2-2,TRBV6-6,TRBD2,TGTGCCAGCAGAACTGGGACTAGCGGGAGGGGCACCGGGGAGCTGTTTTTT,CASRTGTSGRGTGELFF
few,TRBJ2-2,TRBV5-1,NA,TGCGCCAGCAGTCGAAATTCGGACGGGGAGCTGTTTTTT,CASSRNSDGELFF
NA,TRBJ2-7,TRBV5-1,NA,TGCGCCAGCAGCTTCCTACCGGACGCATCCTACGAGCAGTACTTC,CASSFLPDASYEQYF
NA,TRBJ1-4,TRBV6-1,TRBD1,TGTGCCAGCGGACGGGACAGGGAAAAACTGTTTTTT,CASGRDREKLFF
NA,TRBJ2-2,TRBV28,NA,TGTGGCAGCACCAAATTCTGGGACTTTATGACCGGGGAGCTGTTTTTT,CGSTKFWDFMTGELFF
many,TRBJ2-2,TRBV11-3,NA,TGTGCCAGCAGCTCGAATCCGACCGGGGAGCTGTTTTTT,CASSSNPTGELFF
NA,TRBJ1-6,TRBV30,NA,TGTGCCTGGAAACTCGTCACCCTGGCAGGGAGCTCCTATAATTCACCCCTCCACTTT,CAWKLVTLAGSSYNSPLHF
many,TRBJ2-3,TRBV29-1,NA,TGCAGCGTTCGCGACAACTCGGATACGCAGTATTTT,CSVRDNSDTQYF
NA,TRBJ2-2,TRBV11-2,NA,TGTACCAGCAGTCGCTCTTACAAAAACACCTGGGAGCTGTTTTTT,CTSSRSYKNTWELFF
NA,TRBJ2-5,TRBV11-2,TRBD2,TGTACCAGCAGCTTGGGAGGGGAGACCCAGTATTTC,CTSSLGGETQYF
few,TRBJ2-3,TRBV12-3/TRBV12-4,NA,TGTGCCAGCAGTTTCTGGGGAAGCACAGAAACGCAGTATTTT,CASSFWGSTETQYF
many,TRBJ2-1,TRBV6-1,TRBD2,TGTGCCAGCAGTGACTACCAGACTAGCGGAACCCACAATGAGCAGTTCTTC,CASSDYQTSGTHNEQFF
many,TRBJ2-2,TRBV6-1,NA,TGTGCCAGCAGACGGGACACAGGGACCGGGGAGCTGTTTTTT,CASRRDTGTGELFF
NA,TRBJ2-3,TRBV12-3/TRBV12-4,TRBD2,TGTGTCAGCAGTCCGGGACTAGCGGGAGGGAGCACAGATACACAGTATTTT,CVSSPGLAGGSTDTQYF
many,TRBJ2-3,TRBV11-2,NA,TGTGCCAGCAGCTCACCTCGGGTTCCTACGCAGTATTTT,CASSSPRVPTQYF
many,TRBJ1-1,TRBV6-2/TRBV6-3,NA,TGTGCCAGCAGTTACTCGACGGACGGCACTGAAGCTTTCTTT,CASSYSTDGTEAFF
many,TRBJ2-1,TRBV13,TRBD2,TGTGCCAGCAGCTGGACTAGCGAAGGTGAGCAGTTCTTC,CASSWTSEGEQFF
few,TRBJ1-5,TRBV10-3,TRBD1,TGTGCCACGACCGGGACAGACCAGGCGCCCCAGCATTTT,CATTGTDQAPQHF
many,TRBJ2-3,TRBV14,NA,TGTGCCAGCAGCCCCGACCTCACAGATACGCAGTATTTT,CASSPDLTDTQYF
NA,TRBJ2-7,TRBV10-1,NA,TGCGCCAGCAATGAACGGGCAAGACCATACGAGCAGTACTTC,CASNERARPYEQYF
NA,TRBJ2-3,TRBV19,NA,TGTGCCAGTACCCGAGGAAGAGGGGGCACAGATACGCAGTATTTT,CASTRGRGGTDTQYF
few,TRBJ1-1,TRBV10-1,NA,TGCGCCAGCGGATCGCGGGTGAACCCGGGTGAAGCTTTCTTT,CASGSRVNPGEAFF
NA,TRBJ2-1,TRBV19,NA,TGTGCCAGTAGCCGAAAAGGATACAATGAGCAGTTCTTC,CASSRKGYNEQFF
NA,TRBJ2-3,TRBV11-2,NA,TGTGCCAGCAGCTTAGATCAGAGTCGACTAAGCAGTACGCAGTATTTT,CASSLDQSRLSSTQYF
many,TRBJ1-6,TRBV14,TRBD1,TGTGCCAGCAGCGCTCGACAGGGGAGTCTCGAAAATTCACCCCTCCACTTT,CASSARQGSLENSPLHF
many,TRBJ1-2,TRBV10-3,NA,TGTGCCATCACAAACCCCGGGCGCGGCTATGGCTACACCTTC,CAITNPGRGYGYTF
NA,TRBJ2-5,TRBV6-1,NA,TGTGCCACGGTGGGGGAGGCCCAGTACTTC,CATVGEAQYF
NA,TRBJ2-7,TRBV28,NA,TGTGCCAGCAGATGGGGGCGGGAGAGCGCCTACGAGCAGTACTTC,CASRWGRESAYEQYF
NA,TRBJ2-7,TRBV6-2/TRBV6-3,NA,TGTGCCAGCAGTGGATTACTGGAGACCCACTCCTACGAGCAGTACTTC,CASSGLLETHSYEQYF
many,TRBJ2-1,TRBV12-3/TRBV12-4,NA,TGTGCCAGCAACCACCGACGGGTCTCCTACAATGAGCAGTTCTTC,CASNHRRVSYNEQFF
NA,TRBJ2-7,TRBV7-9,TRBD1,TGTGCCAGCAGCTTAAGGACAGGGGGCAACGAGCAGTACTTC,CASSLRTGGNEQYF
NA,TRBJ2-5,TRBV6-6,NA,TGTGCCAGTAGTTACCAGTCGGGCGAGCGAGAGACCCAGTACTTC,CASSYQSGERETQYF
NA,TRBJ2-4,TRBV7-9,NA,TGTGCCAGCAGCCGTCAGGGTTTCAAAAACATTCAGTACTTC,CASSRQGFKNIQYF